This TCR beta chain was identified during a study of response to subunit inactivated influenza vaccine. Germline loops: CDR1 LGHNA, CDR2 YSLEER. V was clipped by 4 bases and J by 6 bases, with 17 bases between them. The length of the CDR3 is 15 residues. TCRdb passed the RT-PCR reads through MiXCR, listing each CDR3 protein once. The sample carries around 480,000 distinct CDR3 sequences, about 15% recorded once. This clonotype was obtained from a man aged 45 to 70 who received an inactivated influenza vaccine. J is TRBJ2-3 and V is TRBV4-3, with a tentative D call TRBD2 (5 bases). The material was CD4+ T cells sorted from PBMCs, obtained around 25 months after vaccination. The CDR3 DNA reads TGCGCCAGCAGCCCGTTGATCGGAGGCGAGGATACGCAGTATTTT. Amino acids: CASSPLIGGEDTQYF.